The source of this T cell receptor (beta chain) is a study of shared clonotypes between healthy human individuals. Study conclusions and caveats: Clonotype sharing across a few donors was observed for approximately 5% of naive CD4 clonotypes. Larger estimated richness was generally seen in naive subsets than in memory subsets. Although depth was large, rarefaction showed that sequencing of the sorted subsets was incomplete. Among donors, sharing of clonotypes was expected to be affected by sequencing depth.

Concerning this clone: The antigen is undetermined.

Terminally differentiated effector memory CD45RA+ cells were left out of the naive CD8 fraction, which was CD45RO-negative and positively selected for CCR7. The V gene's germline CDR1 is MNHEY and CDR2 SVGAGI. With 8 bases removed from V and 6 bases from J, the gap between germline ends came to 11 bases. The CDR3 loop spans 12 amino acids. Profiled with immunoSEQ multiplex PCR; TCRdb holds only in-frame clones, not every one. This table holds some 2 million clones, just under 95% found once. The sequence came from a man younger than 30 in good health. Sequenced: naive CD8+ T cells sorted from blood. The rearrangement joins TRBV6-5 to TRBJ2-1, with D tentatively TRBD2 (6 bases). The CDR3 loop is CASGRPGNEQFF. The CDR3 region has the DNA TGTGCCAGCGGGAGGCCAGGCAATGAGCAGTTCTTC.